Below, 6 T cell receptor beta chains from the same sample are listed, as sequenced in a study of blood T cell repertoires in COVID-19 (dated by TCRdb to about 2020). Libraries were prepared through the immunoSEQ multiplex PCR assay. The immuneACCESS repertoire file appears here via TCRdb, limited to in-frame rearrangements. These files lack a portion of the clones; in checked studies, under half of the deficit traces to unresolved V genes, and the cause of the others is not known. Across this sample there are about 430,000 clones, with approximately 92% seen only once. About 1.1% of the sample is in the top ten clones. The specimen sequenced was PBMCs or T cells enriched from blood (not recorded which). These receptors all come from a man aged 25-45 years who had recovered from COVID-19.

This clone was observed a single time. The V gene is TRBV28, the J gene TRBJ2-3, with TRBD2 as a possible D gene (5 bases). The V gene's germline CDR1 is MDHEN and CDR2 SYDVKM. V was trimmed by 2 bases and J by 0 bases, leaving 9 bases between them. This CDR3 has 15 amino acids. The CDR3 DNA follows: TGTGCCAGCAGTTTAGGCGGGCCTAGCACAGATACGCAGTATTTT. Its protein product is CASSLGGPSTDTQYF.

The chain links TRBV5-1 to TRBJ2-1, with a weak D call TRBD2 (6 bases). CDR3 size: 13 residues. The V end was cut by 5 bases, the J end by 6 bases, with 12 bases between. The germline gives CDR1 SGHRS, CDR2 YFSETQ. The CDR3 reads CASSYSGPNEQFF. The DNA of the CDR3 is TGCGCCAGCAGTTATAGCGGTCCCAATGAGCAGTTCTTC.

The chain has TRBV3-1 (or the pseudogene TRBV3-2) and TRBJ2-5; D is undetermined. The CDR3 loop spans 11 amino acids. Germline CDR1 and CDR2: LGHDT and YNNKEL (reference sequence). V was trimmed by 1 base and J by 8 bases, leaving 5 bases between them. CDR3 loop: CASSQGATQYF. Written as DNA, the CDR3 is TGTGCCAGCAGCCAAGGAGCTACCCAGTACTTC.

The DNA of the CDR3 is TGTGCCAGCAGTTTAACAGGGGCATGGGAAAAACTGTTTTTT. Amino acids: CASSLTGAWEKLFF. This chain links TRBV27 with TRBJ1-4; TRBD1 aligns across 7 bases. The CDR3 length is 14 residues. V lost 2 bases and J lost 8; bases outside the gene matches: 5. The germline V gene has CDR1 MNHEY and CDR2 SMNVEV (reference sequence).

The V call is TRBV5-4, the J call TRBJ2-2; 8 bases line up with TRBD1. Germline trimming cut 0 bases from V and 3 bases from J; bases unmatched to any gene: 1. The CDR3 covers 15 residues. Germline V CDR1 and CDR2: SGHNT, YYREEE (reference sequence). Written as DNA, the CDR3 is TGTGCCAGCAGCTTGGCGGACAGGGACACCGGGGAGCTGTTTTTT. This translates into CASSLADRDTGELFF.

This chain links TRBV5-1 with TRBJ1-1; D uncertain. The V end lost 5 bases, the J end lost 3 bases, and 14 bases lay between the germline ends. CDR3 length: 14 residues. CDR1 and CDR2 (germline): SGHRS, YFSETQ. The CDR3 sequence is CASSYLSGYTEAFF. The CDR3, as DNA: TGCGCCAGCAGTTACCTATCGGGGTACACTGAAGCTTTCTTT.